This TCR beta chain appears in the sequencing data of a study of spatial heterogeneity in lung cancer. CDR1 and CDR2 (germline): SGHTA, FQGTGA. J lost 0 bases, V lost 5 bases, and 10 bases had no gene match. CDR3 size: 18 residues. The sample holds many counts of this clonotype. Its antigen is as yet unknown. Documented time point: sample taken at primary tumor resection. Unsorted whole RNA samples from tumor, nontumor lung or frozen PBMC were sequenced. Study results and limitations: Resection blood, more than follow-up blood, showed ubiquitous expanded tumor TCRs.

The presence of a unique molecular identifier marked each TCR cDNA molecule. Each CDR3 protein gets one entry after TCRdb re-called the 5' RACE reads with MiXCR. Of some 100,000 distinct CDR3 sequences in the sample, 7.5% to 10% were seen once. Specimen: PBMCs, collected at surgery. This receptor was taken from a male donor with early-stage non-small cell lung cancer. The chain joins TRBV7-3 to TRBJ2-6, with TRBD1 identical over 7 bases. The CDR3 region is CASSPTGTDFSGANVLTF. The CDR3 DNA reads as TGTGCCAGCAGCCCGACCGGGACAGACTTCTCTGGGGCCAACGTCCTGACTTTC.